This T cell receptor beta chain was captured by sequencing in a study of shared clonotypes between healthy human individuals (dated by TCRdb to the early 2020s). Notes on the research overall: A couple of women and a few men aged 18 to 49 years were included in the cohort. Different laboratories and diverse techniques were used to prepare libraries and sequence TCR repertoires, to increase sequencing depth and limit assay-specific biases. For each donor, CD4 naive and CD4 memory were each given three plates, CD8 naive was given two plates, and CD8 memory was given one plate. Per donor, leukapheresis produced somewhere between about 0.94 and 8.9 billion PBMCs. To estimate repertoire size and how much clonotype sharing occurs between individuals, the study deeply sequenced the blood TCR repertoires of roughly 5 healthy adults. Study-wide findings and limitations: Across a handful of donors, about 4.5% of naive CD4, 3% to 4% of naive CD8, 2% to 2.5% of memory CD4, and over 0.35% of memory CD8 clonotypes were shared. Incomplete sequencing was indicated by rarefaction of sorted-subset datasets, despite the large sequencing depth. Based on pairwise subsampling, the degree of clonotype sharing among donors was expected to be affected by sequencing depth. The small number of donors limited the genetic and exposure-history diversity represented. Naive subsets generally had larger estimated clonotype richness than memory subsets did. Compared with non-shared clonotypes, the clonotypes found in all four sorted-subset donors had higher generation probabilities. Only blood was sampled, and tissue TCR repertoires likely differ from those in blood.

From cysteine to phenylalanine, the CDR3 is 16 amino acids long. The CDR3 DNA has 48 bases and is translated from base 1. The V end loses 4 bases and the J end loses 2 bases, and a stretch of 18 bases separates them. CDR1 and CDR2 were assigned from the germline V gene as SGHAT and FQNNGV. This clone was observed once. What this receptor recognizes is not known. There are no base qualities to consult, and no much larger clone falls within one base. Using the deep immunoSEQ assay, TCR CDR3 regions were amplified from genomic DNA by multiplex PCR. Genomic DNA extracted from each cell subset was distributed evenly over all wells of several immunoSEQ 96-well plates, and each plate served as one replicate. Each replicate PCR for sorted subsets received roughly 0.2 ug genomic DNA, equal to around 32,000 T cell genomes. Purified libraries were measured with a Qubit 3.0 fluorometer, size-checked on a Bioanalyzer 2100, and measured again with the KAPA Library Quantification kit. Each immunoSEQ 96-well plate was sequenced on its own single-read 150-cycle Illumina NextSeq 550 flow cell. Regarding the original processing steps: Because only junctional sequences without quality scores were contained in the immunoSEQ output, filtering matching that applied to full-length reads could not be performed. To assign V/J genes and CDR3, sequences were annotated against IMGT germline references using PyIR, a Python wrapper for IgBLAST v1.9. Reads were removed for weak V/J assignments (E-value above 1e-6), missing CDR3, stop codons, out-of-frame junctions, or ambiguous translated residues. V3J clonotypes were defined as sequences sharing an identical inferred V gene, J gene, and CDR3 amino acid sequence. To compute the percentage overlap between repertoires, the number of shared unique clonotypes was divided by the size of the smaller repertoire. Repertoire richness was assessed with RTK rarefaction, the Chao1 estimator, and Recon v2.1 estimates of unobserved clonotypes. OLGA was used to compute generation probabilities for all TCRbeta clonotypes that the gDNA method yielded from four donors. What TCRdb holds here is the immuneACCESS table cut down to in-frame rearrangements. Part of the clones is not present; checked against another copy, under half of the missing clones reflect an unresolved V gene, and the others are unexplained. D and trimming come from the DNA, and the V and J calls and clone size come from that table. The sample contains about 2.1 million clones, around 93% of them found a single time. 1.7% of the sample is in the top ten clones.

For the CD8 naive samples, CD45RO-negative cells were positively selected for CCR7, yielding a CD45RA+CCR7+ population from which TemRA cells were excluded. Healthy HIV-negative adults with no recently reported acute infections or vaccinations were included as donors. All donors were Caucasian adults living in Nashville, Tennessee, USA. Blood was obtained by leukapheresis, after which PBMCs were separated by Ficoll-Histopaque density gradient centrifugation and cryopreserved in liquid nitrogen vapor phase. Purity and quantity of every magnetically sorted T cell population were checked by analytical flow cytometry. Genomic DNA was isolated from every sorted fraction and measured by UV absorbance on a Nanodrop 2000c.

Sample: naive CD8+ T cells from PBMCs. The label giving this sample's cell subset or site can be read as: CD45RA+CCR7+. The rearrangement joined TRBV11-2 to TRBJ2-7; the D region possibly corresponds to TRBD2 (5 bases align). The receptor comes from a man younger than 30 in good health. Some clones in this sample may be carry-over from other donors' samples. The nucleotides read TGTGCCAGCAGCTCCCACGTTTCGGACTTAACCTACGAGCAGTACTTC. Translated, it reads CASSSHVSDLTYEQYF.